This TCR beta chain came from a study of blood T cell repertoires in COVID-19. V lost 5 bases and J 4 bases, leaving 18 bases between the germline ends. This CDR3 contains 15 residues. The V gene's germline CDR1 is LNHDA and CDR2 SQIVND (reference sequence). Produced via immunoSEQ multiplex PCR; TCRdb's table is partial and in-frame only. The repertoire holds tens of thousands of clones, with 80% to 90% as singletons. The receptor comes from a man aged 35 to 55 with COVID-19, enrolled during active disease. Input material: peripheral blood. The chain carries TRBV19 and TRBJ2-7, with D tentatively TRBD2 (6 bases). Written as DNA, the CDR3 is TGTGCCAGTAGTTCCGGGGGTCACTTGGGGTACGAGCAGTACTTC. This sequence encodes CASSSGGHLGYEQYF.